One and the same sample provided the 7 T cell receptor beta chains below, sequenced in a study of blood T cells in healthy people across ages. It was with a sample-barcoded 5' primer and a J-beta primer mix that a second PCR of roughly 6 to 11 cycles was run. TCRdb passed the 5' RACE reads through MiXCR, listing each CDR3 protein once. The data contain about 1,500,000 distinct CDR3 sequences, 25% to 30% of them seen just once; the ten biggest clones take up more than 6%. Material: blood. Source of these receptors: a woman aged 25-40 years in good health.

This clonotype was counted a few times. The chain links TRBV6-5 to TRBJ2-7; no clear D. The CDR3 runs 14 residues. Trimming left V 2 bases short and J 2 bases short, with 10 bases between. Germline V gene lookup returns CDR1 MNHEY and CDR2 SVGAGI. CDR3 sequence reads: CASSYAFGTYEQYF. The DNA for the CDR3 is TGTGCCAGCAGTTACGCGTTTGGTACCTACGAGCAGTACTTC.

CDR3 protein: CASSPRYSSGSADEQFF. The CDR3 bases are TGTGCCAGCAGCCCCCGATATTCTAGCGGGAGCGCTGATGAGCAGTTCTTC. This chain joins TRBV3-1 and TRBJ2-1; 10 bases align to TRBD2. CDR3 size: 17 residues. After removal of 4 bases from V and 8 bases from J, the junction contained 14 bases not matched to a gene. Germline values: CDR1 LGHDT, CDR2 YNNKEL (reference sequence).

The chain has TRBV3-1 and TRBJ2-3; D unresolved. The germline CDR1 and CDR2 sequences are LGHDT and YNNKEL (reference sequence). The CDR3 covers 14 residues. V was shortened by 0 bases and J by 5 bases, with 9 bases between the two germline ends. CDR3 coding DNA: TGTGCCAGCAGCCAAGATCATGGAGAAGATACGCAGTATTTT. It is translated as CASSQDHGEDTQYF.

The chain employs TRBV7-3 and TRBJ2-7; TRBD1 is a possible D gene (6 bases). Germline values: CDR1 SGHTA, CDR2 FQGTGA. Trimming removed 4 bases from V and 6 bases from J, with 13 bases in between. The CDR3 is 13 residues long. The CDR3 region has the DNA TGTGCCAGCAGCTGGCAACAGGGCTCCGAGCAGTACTTC. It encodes CASSWQQGSEQYF.

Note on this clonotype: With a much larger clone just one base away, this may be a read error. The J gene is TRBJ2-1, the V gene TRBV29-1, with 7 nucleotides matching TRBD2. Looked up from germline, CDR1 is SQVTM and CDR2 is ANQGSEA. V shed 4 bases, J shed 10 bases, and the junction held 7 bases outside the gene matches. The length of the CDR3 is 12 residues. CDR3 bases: TGCAGCGTTGCTAGCGGATGCTACGAGCAGTTCTTC. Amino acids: CSVASGCYEQFF.

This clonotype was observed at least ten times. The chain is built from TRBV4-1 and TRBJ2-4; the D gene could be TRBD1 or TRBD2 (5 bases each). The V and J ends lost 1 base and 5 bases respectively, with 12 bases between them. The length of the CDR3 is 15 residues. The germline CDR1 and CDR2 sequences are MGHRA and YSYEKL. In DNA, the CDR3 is TGCGCCAGCAGCCAAGCTCGGGACGTTCAAAACATTCAGTACTTC. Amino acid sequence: CASSQARDVQNIQYF.

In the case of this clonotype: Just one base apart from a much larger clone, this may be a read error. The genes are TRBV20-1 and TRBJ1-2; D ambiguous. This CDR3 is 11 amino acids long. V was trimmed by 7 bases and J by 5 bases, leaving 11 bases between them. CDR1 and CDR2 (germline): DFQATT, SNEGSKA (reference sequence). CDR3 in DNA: TGCAGTGTTGGCTGGGGATATGGCTACACCTTC. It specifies CSVGWGYGYTF.